The 21 T cell receptor beta chains below all came from one sample that was sequenced in a study of prognosis after radiotherapy for stage I lung cancer. Multiplex PCR in two rounds served to amplify TCR beta CDR3 from genomic DNA. Primers targeting each individual TRBV and TRBJ gene were applied in first-round PCR. TCRdb independently ran MiXCR on the multiplex PCR reads; one entry per CDR3 protein. The table has around 20,000 distinct CDR3 sequences, 43% seen once; the top ten hold roughly 33%. The material sequenced was PBMCs, taken before or after stereotactic body radiation therapy (not recorded which). These receptors all come from a donor over 45 with non-small cell lung cancer.

The chain is built from TRBV12-3 or TRBV12-4 and TRBJ2-3; D might be TRBD1 (6 bases). The CDR3 runs 13 residues. The V gene lost 5 bases and the J gene lost 6 bases, with 12 bases spanning the gap. Here the CDR3 DNA reads TGTGCCAGCAGTCCCCACAGGGCCGATACGCAGTATTTT. Translating gives CASSPHRADTQYF.

In this sample, this clonotype turned up many times. The gene calls are TRBV7-9 and TRBJ2-1; D unresolved. CDR3 length equals 11 residues. Per germline, CDR1 SEHNR and CDR2 FQNEAQ (reference sequence). Trimming took 8 bases from V and 8 from J, leaving 10 bases between them. This chain's CDR3 is CASGRPYEQFF. CDR3 bases: TGTGCCAGCGGTCGCCCTTATGAGCAGTTCTTC.

The rearrangement links TRBV9 to TRBJ2-7; D perhaps matches TRBD1 (5 bases). CDR3 length: 14 residues. V dropped 0 bases and J dropped 5 bases, with 12 bases sitting between them. Germline-derived CDR1 and CDR2 are SGDLS and YYNGEE. For the CDR3, the DNA is TGTGCCAGCAGCGTAGGGCTGGGGCGCCACGAGCAGTACTTC. Encoded protein: CASSVGLGRHEQYF.

The V and J genes are TRBV11-2 and TRBJ2-7, with a weak D call TRBD1 (5 bases). This CDR3 has 15 residues. Germline V gives CDR1 SGHAT, CDR2 FQNNGV. The V gene lost 0 bases and the J gene lost 9 bases, with 18 bases spanning the gap. The CDR3 here is CASSLDWTWDSGQYF. CDR3 in DNA: TGTGCCAGCAGCTTAGACTGGACATGGGATTCAGGGCAGTACTTC.

The rearrangement links TRBV12-3 or TRBV12-4 to TRBJ2-2, with 7 bases aligning to TRBD1. CDR3 length equals 16 residues. Trimming removed 5 bases from V and 5 bases from J; junction bases left unmatched: 11. The CDR3 loop reads CASSQIQGTATGELFF. CDR3 bases: TGTGCCAGCAGTCAAATACAAGGGACAGCAACCGGGGAGCTGTTTTTT.

The sample holds many counts of this clonotype. This chain uses TRBV11-2 with TRBJ2-1; the D gene is possibly TRBD2 (5 bases). The CDR3 is made up of 15 amino acids. From germline, CDR1 is SGHAT and CDR2 FQNNGV. Trimming took off 0 bases at V and 5 bases at J, with 11 bases between the two ends. The CDR3 DNA reads TGTGCCAGCAGCTTAGATCGGAGGCTCAACAATGAGCAGTTCTTC. The encoded protein is CASSLDRRLNNEQFF.

The chain employs TRBV24-1 and TRBJ2-3, with 8 bases fitting TRBD2. The CDR3 runs to 17 residues. The germline V gene encodes CDR1 KGHDR and CDR2 SFDVKD. The J segment lost 0 bases and the V segment lost 3 bases, leaving 7 bases of the junction unmatched. The CDR3 reads CATSDRPGLGSTDTQYF. The CDR3 nucleotides read TGTGCCACCAGTGATCGACCGGGACTAGGAAGCACAGATACGCAGTATTTT.

This clonotype was counted a single time. The rearrangement links TRBV5-1 to TRBJ2-3; 10 bases align to TRBD2. From germline, CDR1 is SGHRS and CDR2 YFSETQ. CDR3 length: 15 amino acids. V gave up 4 bases and J gave up 6 bases; unmatched junction bases: 8. CDR3 amino acids: CASSNGLAELDTQYF. For the CDR3, the DNA is TGCGCCAGCAGCAACGGACTAGCGGAATTGGATACGCAGTATTTT. Full variable domain (missing parts from reference TRBV5-1 and TRBJ2-3): KAGVTQTPRYLIKTRGQQVTLSCSPISGHRSVSWYQQTPGQGLQFLFEYFSETQRNKGNFPGRFSGRQFSNSRSEMNVSTLELGDSALYLCASSNGLAELDTQYFGPGTRLTVL.

This clonotype was seen ten or more times. The J gene is TRBJ1-4, the V gene TRBV28, with a possible D match to TRBD1 (5 bases). Germline V gene lookup returns CDR1 MDHEN and CDR2 SYDVKM. Trimming removed 4 bases from V and 6 bases from J, with 15 bases in between. The CDR3 length is 15 residues. The DNA of the CDR3 is TGTGCCAGCAGTTCCGGGCAGGGAGGATATGAAAAACTGTTTTTT. Its translation: CASSSGQGGYEKLFF.

This clonotype was counted ten times or more. The chain carries TRBV5-1 and TRBJ1-4, with D possibly matching TRBD1 (5 bases). The CDR3 length is 15 residues. The V end lost 2 bases, the J end lost 8 bases, and 16 bases lay between the germline ends. Germline assignment: CDR1 SGHRS and CDR2 YFSETQ. The chain's CDR3 is CASSFYGGIEEKLFF. CDR3 sequence (DNA): TGCGCCAGCAGCTTTTATGGGGGAATTGAAGAAAAACTGTTTTTT.

For this clonotype: A read error is the likely source, as a far larger clone sits one nucleotide away. This chain uses TRBV6-7 with TRBJ1-1, with D possibly TRBD1 on 5 matching bases. TRBV6-7 is reported as an ORF; its role is uncertain. The CDR3 spans 14 residues. V shed 5 bases and J shed 4 bases, with 14 bases lying between them. In DNA form, the CDR3 reads TGTGCCAGCAGTCTCTCCGCAGGGTGCACTGAAGCTTTCTTT. Its translation is CASSLSAGCTEAFF.

V usage is TRBV10-3 and J usage is TRBJ2-7; no firm D call. V lost 3 bases and J lost 3, with 15 bases in between. Germline V gives CDR1 ENHRY, CDR2 SYGVKD. The CDR3 has 15 residues. CDR3 bases: TGTGCCATCAGTGATGGGAATGTCGGCCACTACGAGCAGTACTTC. Its translation is CAISDGNVGHYEQYF.

V and J are TRBV12-3 or TRBV12-4 and TRBJ2-3, with 11 bases identical to TRBD2. The CDR3 loop spans 15 amino acids. The V segment lost 6 bases and the J segment 6 bases; nucleotides outside the gene matches: 8. Written as DNA, the CDR3 is TGTGCCAGCAGGGGTAGCGGGAGGGGGGTGGATACGCAGTATTTT. Protein sequence: CASRGSGRGVDTQYF.

The chain is built from TRBV7-3 and TRBJ2-1, with D perhaps TRBD1 (5 bases). In germline, CDR1 is SGHTA, CDR2 FQGTGA. Trimming stripped 6 bases from V and 5 bases from J, with 17 bases between. CDR3 length: 15 residues. CDR3 nucleotides: TGTGCCAGCAGTCCCCAAGGCAGGGAAGACAATGAGCAGTTCTTC. Protein: CASSPQGREDNEQFF.

This clonotype was seen a few times. The V gene is TRBV6-1, the J gene TRBJ2-6; 7 nucleotides agree with TRBD1. This CDR3 contains 15 residues. Losses at the gene ends were 4 bases for V and 4 bases for J; bases not matched to a gene: 4. CDR1 is MNHNS, CDR2 SASEGT, per germline. The CDR3 is CASSVTGEGANVLTF. CDR3 DNA: TGTGCCAGCAGTGTCACAGGGGAGGGGGCCAACGTCCTGACTTTC.

As concerns this clonotype: A much larger clone differs from this one at a single base, so this may be a read error. The V and J genes are TRBV20-1 and TRBJ2-5, with D maybe TRBD1 (5 bases). Trimming cost V 2 bases and J 5 bases, with 15 bases left between them. The CDR3 is 14 residues long. From germline, CDR1 is DFQATT and CDR2 SNEGSKA (reference sequence). Written as DNA, the CDR3 is TGCAGTGCTAGATATCGCCCAGGGCGGGAGACCCAGTACTTC. Its protein product is CSARYRPGRETQYF.

The chain links TRBV5-6 to TRBJ2-2; 10 positions match TRBD2. The length of the CDR3 is 21 residues. The V and J ends lost 3 bases and 2 bases, in that order; junction bases with no gene match: 19. Per the germline V gene, CDR1 is SGHDT and CDR2 is YYEEEE. CDR3 residues: CASSSRAGTSVRAENTGELFF. CDR3 bases: TGTGCCAGCAGCTCCAGAGCCGGGACTAGCGTGAGGGCCGAAAACACCGGGGAGCTGTTTTTT.

This clonotype was seen a handful of times. V is TRBV19 and J is TRBJ2-3; TRBD2 agrees at 14 bases. CDR3 size: 15 residues. CDR1 and CDR2 from the germline V gene are LNHDA and SQIVND (reference sequence). V lost 4 bases, J lost 4 bases, and 1 base stayed unmatched. The CDR3 is CASSTGLAGADTQYF. The CDR3 region has the DNA TGTGCCAGTAGTACGGGACTAGCGGGAGCAGATACGCAGTATTTT.

Comment on this clonotype: A far larger clone is just one base off, so this is likely a read error. The chain carries TRBV6-8 and TRBJ2-7; 7 bases align to TRBD1. Germline V CDR1 and CDR2: MNHGY, SAAAGT. This CDR3 region has 16 residues. Here the CDR3 reads CASSPTFGTVSLEHYF. The DNA for the CDR3 is TGTGCCAGCAGCCCGACCTTCGGGACAGTCTCTCTCGAGCATTACTTC.

This clonotype was counted at least ten times. This chain uses TRBV12-3 or TRBV12-4 with TRBJ1-1, with no clear D. Trimming took off 3 bases at V and 3 bases at J, with 8 bases between the two ends. This CDR3 is built from 13 residues. Here the CDR3 DNA reads TGTGCCAGCAGTTTTAGCGAGGACACTGAAGCTTTCTTT. Translated: CASSFSEDTEAFF.

This clonotype was detected ten times or more. The V and J genes are TRBV19 and TRBJ1-2; TRBD1 matches 7 bases. This CDR3 has 14 residues. Looked up from germline, CDR1 is LNHDA and CDR2 is SQIVND (reference sequence). V lost 6 bases to trimming and J lost 3 bases; unmatched junction nucleotides: 7. The CDR3 spells CASSVQGTDYGYTF. The CDR3 bases are TGTGCCAGTAGCGTACAGGGGACGGACTATGGCTACACCTTC.